This T cell receptor beta chain was captured by sequencing in a study of blood T cells in healthy people across ages. With 2 bases removed from V and 0 bases from J, the gap between germline ends came to 7 bases. From germline, CDR1 is SGHTA and CDR2 FQGNSA. The CDR3 sequence is 15 residues long. This clonotype was counted a few times. A second PCR, run for about 7 to 12 cycles, used a sample-barcoded 5' primer plus a J-beta primer mix. TCRdb itself ran the 5' RACE reads through MiXCR, one entry per CDR3 protein. The table lists roughly 650,000 distinct CDR3 sequences, about 34% of them singletons, with roughly 14% in the top ten.

This TCR was recovered from an elderly woman in good health. Material: blood. This chain uses TRBV7-2 with TRBJ2-2; D remains unclear. This CDR3 is CASSLWISNTGELFF. The CDR3 DNA reads as TGTGCCAGCAGCTTATGGATTTCGAACACCGGGGAGCTGTTTTTT.